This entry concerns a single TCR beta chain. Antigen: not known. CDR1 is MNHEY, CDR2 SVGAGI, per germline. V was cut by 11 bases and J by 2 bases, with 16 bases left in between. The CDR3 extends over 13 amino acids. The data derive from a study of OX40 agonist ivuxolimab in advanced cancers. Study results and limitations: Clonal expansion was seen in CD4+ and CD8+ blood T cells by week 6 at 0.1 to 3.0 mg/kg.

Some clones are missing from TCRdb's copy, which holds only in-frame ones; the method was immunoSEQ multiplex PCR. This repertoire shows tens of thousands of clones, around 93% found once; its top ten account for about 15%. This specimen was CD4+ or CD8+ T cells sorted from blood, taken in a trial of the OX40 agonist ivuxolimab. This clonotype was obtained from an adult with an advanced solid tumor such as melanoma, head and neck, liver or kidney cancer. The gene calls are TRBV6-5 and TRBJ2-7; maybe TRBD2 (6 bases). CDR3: CASGLRPTYEQYF. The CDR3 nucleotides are TGTGCCTCGGGACTTCGGCCCACCTACGAGCAGTACTTC.